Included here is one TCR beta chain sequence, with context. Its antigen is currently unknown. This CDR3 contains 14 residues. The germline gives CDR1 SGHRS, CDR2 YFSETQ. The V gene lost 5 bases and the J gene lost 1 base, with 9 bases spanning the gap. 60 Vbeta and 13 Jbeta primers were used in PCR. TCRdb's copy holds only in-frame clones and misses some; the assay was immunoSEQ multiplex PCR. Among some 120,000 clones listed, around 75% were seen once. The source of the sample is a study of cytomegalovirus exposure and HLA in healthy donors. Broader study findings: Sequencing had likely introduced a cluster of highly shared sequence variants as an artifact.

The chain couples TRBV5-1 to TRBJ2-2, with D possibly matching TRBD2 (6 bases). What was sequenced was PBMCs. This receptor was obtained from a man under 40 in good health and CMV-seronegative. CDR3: CASRLALNTGELFF. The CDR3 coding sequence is TGCGCCAGCAGACTAGCCCTGAACACCGGGGAGCTGTTTTTT.